Listed below are T cell receptor beta chains from one sample, sequenced in a study of monozygotic twins with inflammatory bowel disease. TCRdb reanalyzed the 5' RACE reads and collapses them to one entry per CDR3 protein, without DNA. The sample holds some 300,000 distinct CDR3 sequences. The sample taken for sequencing was blood. These receptors originate from a human donor with ulcerative colitis or Crohn's disease, or a healthy co-twin of an affected twin (not recorded which). Both conserved end residues are part of each CDR3.

J gene: TRBJ1-2; V gene: TRBV24-1; CDR3 protein: CATSDPQGNRGYTF
J gene: TRBJ2-7; V gene: TRBV18; CDR3 protein: CASSPPSSGNRGEQYF
J gene: TRBJ2-5; V gene: TRBV5-1; CDR3 protein: CASSFSIMGTQETQYF
J gene: TRBJ1-2; V gene: TRBV20-1; CDR3 protein: CSANPGYGYTF
J gene: TRBJ2-5; V gene: TRBV28; CDR3 protein: CASSLFYLAQYF
J gene: TRBJ2-1; V gene: TRBV11-1; CDR3 protein: CASSFPAGYNEQFF
J gene: TRBJ1-1; V gene: TRBV10-3; CDR3 protein: CAISGSEGGINTEAFF
J gene: TRBJ2-1; V gene: TRBV4-3; CDR3 protein: CASSQRQGSKTEQFF
J gene: TRBJ2-5; V gene: TRBV24-1; CDR3 protein: CATSADGGWETQYF
J gene: TRBJ1-6; V gene: TRBV18; CDR3 protein: CASSPDDRARSYNSPLHF
J gene: TRBJ2-1; V gene: TRBV28; CDR3 protein: CASSVPGATGSYNEQFF